The 21 T cell receptor beta chains below all came from one sample that was sequenced in a study of regulatory T cells in long-lasting Graves disease. Relying on iRepertoire HTBI primers and Arm-PCR of CDR3 regions, the team built TCR beta libraries. TCRdb re-derived calls from the multiplex PCR reads in MiXCR, one entry per CDR3 protein. The sample carries about 290,000 distinct CDR3 sequences, 20% to 25% recorded once. Time point: persistent/refractory GD, antithyroid drugs over 5 years with positive TRAb. Preparation of the TCR library used RNA extracted from PBMCs. The material was peripheral blood mononuclear cells (PBMCs), obtained when the disease was refractory, from a patient treated with antithyroid drugs. All receptors derive from a female donor with Graves disease.

This clonotype was detected many times. The rearrangement uses TRBV12-3 or TRBV12-4 and TRBJ2-2; D remains ambiguous. This CDR3 has 12 amino acids. The V gene lost 6 bases and the J gene lost 7 bases, with 9 bases spanning the gap. As DNA, the CDR3 is TGTGCCAGCAGCCCGTACGGCGGGGAGCTGTTTTTT. This gives the protein CASSPYGGELFF.

This clonotype was seen more than once but under ten times. The chain combines TRBV6-5 with TRBJ1-5; D remains ambiguous. This CDR3 has 17 amino acids. The germline gives CDR1 MNHEY, CDR2 SVGAGI. V shed 2 bases and J shed 0 bases, with 14 bases lying between them. The CDR3 is CASSYLSAAISNQPQHF. DNA for the CDR3: TGTGCCAGCAGTTACCTGTCCGCTGCCATTAGCAATCAGCCCCAGCATTTT.

CDR3 coding DNA: TGTGCCAGTGCTGGGGAGGGTAGCAATCAGCCCCAGCATTTT. Protein: CASAGEGSNQPQHF. The V call is TRBV6-1, the J call TRBJ1-5, with D hard to call. This CDR3 spans 14 amino acids. CDR1 is MNHNS, CDR2 SASEGT, per germline. The V end was cut by 9 bases, the J end by 0 bases, with 12 bases between.

With respect to this clonotype: One junction end disagrees with the germline gene, perhaps due to a read error. The rearrangement joins TRBV7-9 to TRBJ2-2; tentative D call: TRBD2 (6 bases). This CDR3 spans 16 amino acids. CDR1 is SEHNR, CDR2 FQNEAQ, per germline (reference sequence). The CDR3 loop reads CASSLDGGSVGGELFF. The CDR3 DNA follows: TGTGCCAGCAGCTTAGACGGGGGATCCGTCGGCGGGGAGCTATTTTTT.

In this sample, this clonotype turned up a few times. Compared with germline, one end of the junction differs, possibly owing to a read error. The rearrangement uses TRBV18 and TRBJ2-7, with no clear D. The germline V gene has CDR1 KGHSH and CDR2 LQKENI. This CDR3 is built from 14 residues. The CDR3 nucleotides read TGTGCCAGCTCTCCACAAGACGGCACATACGAGCAGTACTTC. Residues: CASSPQDGTYEQYF.

The genes are TRBV20-1 and TRBJ1-2; tentatively, D is TRBD1 (5 bases). The CDR3 has 14 amino acids. V was shortened by 2 bases and J by 7 bases, with 17 bases between the two germline ends. The germline V gene encodes CDR1 DFQATT and CDR2 SNEGSKA (reference sequence). CDR3 in amino acids: CSARSPGRVFGYTF. The CDR3 DNA sequence: TGCAGTGCTAGATCCCCAGGGAGGGTCTTTGGCTACACCTTC.

The rearrangement links TRBV6-9 to TRBJ1-5; D remains ambiguous. The CDR3 has 15 residues. In germline, CDR1 is MNHGY, CDR2 SVAAGI. The V gene lost 3 bases and the J gene lost 7 bases, with 16 bases spanning the gap. The CDR3 DNA reads as TGTGCCAGCAGTTACAATCGGGAAATGGGCCAGCCCCAGCATTTT. This gives the protein CASSYNREMGQPQHF.

This clonotype was observed a single time. Just one base apart from a much larger clone, this may be a read error. The chain combines TRBV2 with TRBJ1-2; maybe TRBD1 (5 bases). Germline loops: CDR1 SNHLY, CDR2 FYNNEI. Trimming took off 3 bases at V and 3 bases at J, with 8 bases between the two ends. This CDR3 has 13 residues. The CDR3 region has the DNA TGTGCCAGCAGTGAGTCGGGGGACTATGGCTACACCTTC. It translates to CASSESGDYGYTF.

On this clonotype itself: The junction and the germline gene differ at one end; a read error may be behind it. CDR3 DNA: TGTGTCAGCAGCCCCGTTTGGGCCTCCTACGAGCAGTACTTC. Translated: CVSSPVWASYEQYF. The chain is built from TRBV5-5 and TRBJ2-7; D is ambiguous. CDR3 size: 14 residues. Germline V gene lookup returns CDR1 SGHKS and CDR2 YYEKEE (reference sequence). Based on the CDR3 plus reference TRBV5-5 and TRBJ2-7, the full variable domain is DAGVTQSPTHLIKTRGQQVTLRCSPISGHKSVSWYQQVLGQGPQFIFQYYEKEERGRGNFPDRFSARQFPNYSSELNVNALLLGDSALYLCVSSPVWASYEQYFGPGTRLTVT.

A note on this clonotype: Just one base apart from a much larger clone, this may be a read error. V is TRBV11-1 and J is TRBJ1-1; D is possibly TRBD1 (5 bases). The germline CDR1 and CDR2 sequences are SGHAT and FQDESV (reference sequence). The CDR3 totals 13 residues. The CDR3 reads CAGSRDGNTEAFF. In DNA form, the CDR3 reads TGTGCCGGCAGCCGGGACGGAAACACTGAAGCTTTCTTT.

The chain recombines TRBV27 with TRBJ2-3; D uncertain. Germline V lookup: CDR1 MNHEY, CDR2 SMNVEV (reference sequence). The CDR3 spans 14 residues. Trimming shortened V by 6 bases and J by 4 bases, and 14 bases separated the two germline ends. The CDR3 region is CASSIRRDADTQYF. The CDR3 region has the DNA TGTGCCAGCAGCATAAGAAGAGACGCAGATACGCAGTATTTT.

This clonotype was found many times. CDR3 residues: CASSPGPRETQYF. In DNA form, the CDR3 reads TGTGCCAGCAGCCCCGGACCGCGGGAGACCCAGTACTTC. The rearrangement links TRBV7-2 to TRBJ2-5, with D unclear. Germline CDR1 reads SGHTA; CDR2 reads FQGNSA. The CDR3 is 13 residues long. Trimming removed 5 bases at V and 5 bases at J, with 12 bases between.

The V gene is TRBV28, the J gene TRBJ2-5; 15 nucleotides line up with TRBD2. The CDR3 contains 15 residues. Germline CDR1 reads MDHEN; CDR2 reads SYDVKM. Trimming cost V 9 bases and J 4 bases; bases outside gene matches: 6. The CDR3 sequence: CASRTSGRVLETQYF. CDR3 bases: TGTGCCAGTAGGACTAGCGGGAGGGTTCTAGAGACCCAGTACTTC.

This clonotype was seen only a few times. J is TRBJ2-5 and V is TRBV12-3 or TRBV12-4, with a tentative D call TRBD2 (5 bases). This CDR3 has 12 amino acids. V shed 3 bases and J shed 5 bases, with 7 bases lying between them. CDR3 amino acids: CASSFGVETQYF. As DNA, the CDR3 is TGTGCCAGCAGTTTCGGGGTGGAGACCCAGTACTTC.

This clonotype was seen many times. The chain links TRBV2 to TRBJ1-5; D is ambiguous. The ends were cut back, 5 bases at V and 4 bases at J, with 9 bases in the middle. Germline V gives CDR1 SNHLY, CDR2 FYNNEI. The CDR3 sequence is 13 residues long. CDR3 residues: CASSRQTNQPQHF. CDR3 sequence (DNA): TGTGCCAGCAGTCGGCAGACTAATCAGCCCCAGCATTTT.

This clonotype was observed many times. The chain carries TRBV12-3 or TRBV12-4 and TRBJ2-4; 7 nucleotides line up with TRBD1. The CDR3 runs 15 residues. Losses at the gene ends were 0 bases for V and 7 bases for J; bases not matched to a gene: 6. This CDR3 is CASSLAATGRNIQYF. Written as DNA, the CDR3 is TGTGCCAGCAGTTTAGCCGCGACAGGGCGCAACATTCAGTACTTC.

V is TRBV5-5 and J is TRBJ2-3; D not resolved. The germline V and J ends were trimmed by 0 bases and 1 base, with 12 bases remaining between them. This CDR3 contains 16 residues. Germline lookup yields CDR1 SGHKS and CDR2 YYEKEE (reference sequence). CDR3 sequence: CASSLALASGTDTQYF. The CDR3 nucleotides read TGTGCCAGCAGCTTGGCCCTGGCTAGTGGCACAGATACGCAGTATTTT.

In regard to this clonotype: A far larger clone is a single base away, which makes a read error likely. The CDR3 here is CASSLSGRSSYKQYF. In DNA, the CDR3 is TGTGCCAGCAGCTTAAGCGGGAGGAGCTCCTACAAGCAGTACTTC. The V gene is TRBV7-2, the J gene TRBJ2-7; 9 bases line up with TRBD2. CDR1 is SGHTA and CDR2 is FQGNSA in the germline V gene. The CDR3 contains 15 residues.

The table lists this clonotype with a few counts. The V gene is TRBV27, the J gene TRBJ2-7; D unresolved. The CDR3 is 15 residues long. Trimming removed 7 bases from V and 0 bases from J, with 16 bases in between. Germline V lookup: CDR1 MNHEY, CDR2 SMNVEV (reference sequence). CDR3 DNA sequence: TGTGCCAGCAAGGCTAACCCAGGCCTCTCCTACGAGCAGTACTTC. This gives the protein CASKANPGLSYEQYF.

The genes are TRBV20-1 and TRBJ2-7; 11 nucleotides align to TRBD2. The CDR3 sequence is 16 residues long. Germline V gene lookup returns CDR1 DFQATT and CDR2 SNEGSKA (reference sequence). V lost 5 bases and J lost 1; bases outside the gene matches: 10. CDR3 protein: CSAFTPLAGGSYEQYF. The CDR3 region has the DNA TGCAGTGCTTTTACCCCTCTAGCGGGAGGTTCCTACGAGCAGTACTTC.

The V gene is TRBV18, the J gene TRBJ2-7; TRBD1 or TRBD2 may be the D gene (7 bases each). Trimming left V 1 base short and J 7 bases short, with 14 bases between. This CDR3 region has 14 residues. Germline V gene lookup returns CDR1 KGHSH and CDR2 LQKENI. This CDR3 reads CASSPLDREGEQYF. For the CDR3, the DNA is TGTGCCAGCTCACCACTTGACAGGGAGGGGGAGCAGTACTTC.